This T cell receptor beta chain was observed in a study of T cell repertoires in cytomegalovirus infection. TCRdb used MiXCR to reprocess the reads, holding one entry per CDR3 protein. Of more than 200,000 distinct CDR3 sequences in the sample, 9.1% were seen once. The CDR3 length is 13 residues. Between the trimmed V and J ends, which lost 3 bases and 4 bases, there was a span of 10 bases. The germline V gene encodes CDR1 SGHAT and CDR2 FQNNGV. Sequencing input: PBMCs. The rearrangement joins TRBV11-2 to TRBJ2-7, with D unresolved. The TCR sequence derives from a human donor in good health (CMV status not recorded). Some clones in this sample may be carry-over from other donors' samples. CDR3 in amino acids: CASSFRSLYEQYF. In nucleotides, the CDR3 is TGTGCCAGCAGCTTTAGGAGCCTTTACGAGCAGTACTTC.